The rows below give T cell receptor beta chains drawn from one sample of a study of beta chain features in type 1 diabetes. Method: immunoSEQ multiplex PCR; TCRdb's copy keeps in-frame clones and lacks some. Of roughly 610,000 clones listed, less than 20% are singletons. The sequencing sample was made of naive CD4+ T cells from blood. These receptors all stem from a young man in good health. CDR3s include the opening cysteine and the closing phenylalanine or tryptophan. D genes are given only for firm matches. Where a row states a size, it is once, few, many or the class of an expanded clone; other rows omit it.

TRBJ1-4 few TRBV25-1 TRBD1 TGTGCCAGCAGTACCCACAGGGGGAATCGTGGAGAAAAACTGTTTTTT CASSTHRGNRGEKLFF
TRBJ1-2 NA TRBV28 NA TGTGCCAGCAGTTTTCTTGGAGGGGACGACTATGGCTACACCTTC CASSFLGGDDYGYTF
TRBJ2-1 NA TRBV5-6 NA TGTGCCAGCAGCTTGGGTCAGTCCTACAATGAGCAGTTCTTC CASSLGQSYNEQFF
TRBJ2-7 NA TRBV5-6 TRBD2 TGTGCCAGCAGCCCCGAGCCGGGACTAGCGGACTCCTACGAGCAGTACTTC CASSPEPGLADSYEQYF
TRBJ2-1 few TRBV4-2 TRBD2 TGTGCCAGCAGCCAGCTAGCGGGTGCCCCCTACAATGAGCAGTTCTTC CASSQLAGAPYNEQFF
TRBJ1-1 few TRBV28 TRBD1 TGTGCCAGCGGCTCCGGGACAGGGGGCCGACCTGAAGCTTTCTTT CASGSGTGGRPEAFF
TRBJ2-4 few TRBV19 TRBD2 TGTGCCAGTAGTACGTGGGGGACTAGCGGGAGGGCAAACATTCAGTACTTC CASSTWGTSGRANIQYF
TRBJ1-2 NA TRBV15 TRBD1 TGTGCCACCAGCAGAGATCCGGGACAGGGTTTCTATGGCTACACCTTC CATSRDPGQGFYGYTF
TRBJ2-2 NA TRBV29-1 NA TGCAGCGTTGAAGATCGTGGGTGGCAGGGGGGCACCGGGGAGCTGTTTTTT CSVEDRGWQGGTGELFF
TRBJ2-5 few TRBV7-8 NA TGTGCCAGCAACCTTAGATGGGGCCGGGGAGTTGAAGAGACCCAGTACTTC CASNLRWGRGVEETQYF
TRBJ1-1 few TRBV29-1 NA TGCAGCGTGTTCGGGGGGCGGGATACTGAAGCTTTCTTT CSVFGGRDTEAFF
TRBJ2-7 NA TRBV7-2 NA TGTGCCAGCAGCTTGCAGGGGCCATCATCCTACGAGCAGTACTTC CASSLQGPSSYEQYF
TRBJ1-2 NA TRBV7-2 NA TGTGCCAGCACCCTGGGCACGGGCTACACCTTC CASTLGTGYTF
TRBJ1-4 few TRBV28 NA TGTGCCAGCAGTCCGCCGGGACCCGAAAAACTGTTTTTT CASSPPGPEKLFF
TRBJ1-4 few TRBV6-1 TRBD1 TGTGCCAGCAGTGACCCCGGGACAGGGGGCGAAAAACTGTTTTTT CASSDPGTGGEKLFF
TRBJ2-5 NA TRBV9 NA TGTGCCAGCAGCGGTGAGAACCAGTACTTC CASSGENQYF
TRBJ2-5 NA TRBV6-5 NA TGTGCCAGCAGCCTACGTGGGGGCCAGTGGGAGACCCAGTACTTC CASSLRGGQWETQYF
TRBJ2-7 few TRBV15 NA TGTGCCACCAGCCGTCGTCAGGACAGCTCCTACGAGCAGTACTTC CATSRRQDSSYEQYF
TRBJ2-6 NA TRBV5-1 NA TGCGCCAGCAGCTTCAGCTCTGGGGCCAACGTCCTGACTTTC CASSFSSGANVLTF
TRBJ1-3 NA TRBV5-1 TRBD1 TGCGCCAGCAGCTTGCAGGGGGGAACCTCTGGAAACACCATATATTTT CASSLQGGTSGNTIYF
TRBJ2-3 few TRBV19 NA TGTGCCAGTAGTGGTGCAGGGGGCACAGATACGCAGTATTTT CASSGAGGTDTQYF
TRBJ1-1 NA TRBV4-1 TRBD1 TGCGCCAGCAGAGCGACAGGGTCGGTAGCTTTCTTT CASRATGSVAFF
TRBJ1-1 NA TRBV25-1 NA TGTGCCAGCAGTGAACGACGGAATAAAGGGGCTTTCTTT CASSERRNKGAFF
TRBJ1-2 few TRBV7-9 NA TGTGCCAGCAGCTTCCCGGTGGGCAGAGACTATGGCTACACCTTC CASSFPVGRDYGYTF
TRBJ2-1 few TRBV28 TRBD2 TGTGCCAGCAGTTTCCTCTTACTAGCGGGAGATTACAATGAGCAGTTCTTC CASSFLLLAGDYNEQFF
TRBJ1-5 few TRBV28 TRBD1 TGTGCCAGCAGTATTGGACAGGGTCCGAATCAGCCCCAGCATTTT CASSIGQGPNQPQHF
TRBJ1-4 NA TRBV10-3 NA TGTGCCATCAGTGAGTCCGGCAGCCGTAATGAAAAACTGTTTTTT CAISESGSRNEKLFF
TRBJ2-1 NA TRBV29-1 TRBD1 TGCAGCGCGCGGGGACAGGAGGTCGGTGAGCAGTTCTTC CSARGQEVGEQFF
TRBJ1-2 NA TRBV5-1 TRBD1 TGCGCCAGCAGCTTACAGGGGGATGGCTACACCTTC CASSLQGDGYTF
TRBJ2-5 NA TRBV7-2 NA TGTGCCAGCAGCTTAGCCCGACCGATGGGGACCCAGTACTTC CASSLARPMGTQYF
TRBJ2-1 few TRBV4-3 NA TGCGCCAGCAGCCAAGCCCAACAGGGTTACAATGAGCAGTTCTTC CASSQAQQGYNEQFF
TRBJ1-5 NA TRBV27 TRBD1 TGTGCCAGCAAAGCCACAGGGGGCAATCAGCCCCAGCATTTT CASKATGGNQPQHF
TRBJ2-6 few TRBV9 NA TGTGCCAGCAGCGTAGGAACTAGCTTCCTCTCTGGGGCCAACGTCCTGACTTTC CASSVGTSFLSGANVLTF
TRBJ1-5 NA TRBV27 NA TGTGCCAGCAGTTCCAGAACAGGAGAGGTCAATCAGCCCCAGCATTTT CASSSRTGEVNQPQHF
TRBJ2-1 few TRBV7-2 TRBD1 TGTGCCAGCAGTCCATACCGGGACAGGGGAAATGAGCAGTTCTTC CASSPYRDRGNEQFF
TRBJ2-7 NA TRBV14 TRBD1 TGTGCCAGCAGCCAACCCGGGACAGTGCCCTACGAGCAGTACTTC CASSQPGTVPYEQYF
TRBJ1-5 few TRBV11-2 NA TGTGCCAGCAGCTTACGTCTGAACCAGCCCCAGCATTTT CASSLRLNQPQHF
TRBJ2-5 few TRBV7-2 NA TGTGCCAGCAGCTTATGGCGTAGGTCGGAGACCCAGTACTTC CASSLWRRSETQYF
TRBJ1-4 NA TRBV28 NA TGTGCCAGCAGCCCCCGTCGGAGGCATGGGGAACTGTTTTTT CASSPRRRHGELFF
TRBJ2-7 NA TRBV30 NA TGTGCCTGGCGACGGGGCTTCTACTCCGAGCAGTACTTC CAWRRGFYSEQYF
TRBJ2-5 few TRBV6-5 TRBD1 TGTGCCAGTCCCGGGACAGGGGGAGAGACCCAGTACTTC CASPGTGGETQYF
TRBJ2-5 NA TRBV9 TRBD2 TGTGCCAGCAGCTCGAAGCGGGGTAGCCGCCAAGAGACCCAGTACTTC CASSSKRGSRQETQYF
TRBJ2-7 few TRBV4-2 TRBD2 TGTGCCAGCAGCCAAGATCTGGACGGGAGGGCCTACGAGCAGTACTTC CASSQDLDGRAYEQYF